Listed here is a single T cell receptor beta chain. What it binds is unknown. Trimming shortened V by 2 bases and J by 2 bases, and 16 bases separated the two germline ends. The CDR3 has 16 residues. The germline CDR1 and CDR2 sequences are SGDLS and YYNGEE. This entry is derived from a study of shared clonotypes between healthy human individuals. Study information: Each donor's CD8 memory used one plate, CD8 naive two, each CD4 subset three. Study conclusions and caveats: Memory subsets had estimated richness that was generally smaller than that of naive subsets.

An even split of each subset's genomic DNA across several immunoSEQ plates was performed. Original methodology: Sequence data from immunoSEQ were junction-only and lacked quality scores; consequently, filtering differed. The table came from immunoSEQ multiplex PCR; TCRdb's copy has only in-frame clones and leaves some out. V, J and clone size derive from that table, while D and trimming were established from the DNA sequence. The sample lists about 1.1 million clones; roughly 77% were seen once. Sequencing was done on a sample of memory CD4+ T cells from PBMCs. Subset noted: CD45RA-negative fraction. The sequence was obtained from a young man in good health. Some clones in this sample may be carry-over from other donors' samples. The rearrangement links TRBV9 to TRBJ2-5; D gene unclear. For the CDR3, the DNA is TGTGCCAGCAGCGTCTCGGCCCAGGTGTGGCAAGAGACCCAGTACTTC. As protein: CASSVSAQVWQETQYF.